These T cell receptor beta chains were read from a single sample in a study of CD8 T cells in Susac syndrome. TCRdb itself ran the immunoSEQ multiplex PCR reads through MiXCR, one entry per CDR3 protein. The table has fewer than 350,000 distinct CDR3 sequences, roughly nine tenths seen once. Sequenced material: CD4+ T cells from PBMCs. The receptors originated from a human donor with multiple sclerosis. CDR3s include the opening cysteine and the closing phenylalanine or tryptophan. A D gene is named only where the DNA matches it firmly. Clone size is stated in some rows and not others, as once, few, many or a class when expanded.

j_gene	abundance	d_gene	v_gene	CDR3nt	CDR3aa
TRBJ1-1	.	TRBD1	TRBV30	TGTGCCTGGAGTCTTTTCGGGACAGGGAACACTGAAGCTTTCTTT	CAWSLFGTGNTEAFF
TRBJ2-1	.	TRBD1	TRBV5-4	TGTGCCAGCAGCCCTCGGACAGGGCCTAACAATGAGCAGTTCTTC	CASSPRTGPNNEQFF
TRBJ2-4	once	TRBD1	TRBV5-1	TGCGCCAGCAGCTTGGGGGACAGGTCCAACATTCAGTACTTC	CASSLGDRSNIQYF
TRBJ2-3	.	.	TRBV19	TGTGCCAGTAGTATAGTGGGGCTGAGGCCCCGCACAGATACGCAGTATTTT	CASSIVGLRPRTDTQYF
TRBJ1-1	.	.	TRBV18	TGTGCCAGCTCAGCGCGAACTGAAGCTTTCTTT	CASSARTEAFF
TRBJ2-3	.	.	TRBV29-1	TGCAGCGTTGAACGGTCCCTGGGGGCTCGGGATACGCAGTATTTT	CSVERSLGARDTQYF
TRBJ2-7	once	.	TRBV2	TGTGCCAGCAGTGAAAGGATCCGGGGTCCCGAGCAGTACTTC	CASSERIRGPEQYF
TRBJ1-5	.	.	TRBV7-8	TGTGCCAGCAGCTTAGGGAGGCGGGGGCATCAGCCCCAGCATTTT	CASSLGRRGHQPQHF
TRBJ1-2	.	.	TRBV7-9	TGTGCCAGCAGTTTAAGCGGCAGAGGGTTGGGTGGCTACACCTTC	CASSLSGRGLGGYTF
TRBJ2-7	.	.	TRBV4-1	TGCGCCAGCAGCCGGGGGACACTCTCCTACGAGCAGTACTTC	CASSRGTLSYEQYF
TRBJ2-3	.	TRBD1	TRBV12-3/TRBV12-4	TGTGCCAGCGAGGGACAGGCAGGGAAAACAGATACGCAGTATTTT	CASEGQAGKTDTQYF
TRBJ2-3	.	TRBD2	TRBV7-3	TGTGCCAGCAGCTCCGGGACTATCACAGATACGCAGTATTTT	CASSSGTITDTQYF
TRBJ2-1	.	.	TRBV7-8	TGTGCCAGCAGCTTAGCGCTGGGGGGCCTCGATGAGCAGTTCTTC	CASSLALGGLDEQFF
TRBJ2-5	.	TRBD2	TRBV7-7	TGTGCTAGCAGCTTAGCGGGATTGGGGTATGCCGGAGGAGAGACCCAGTACTTC	CASSLAGLGYAGGETQYF
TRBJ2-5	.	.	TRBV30	TGTGCCTGGAGTATTGTGGGACCGGGAACGGGGACCCAGTACTTC	CAWSIVGPGTGTQYF
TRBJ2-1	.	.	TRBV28	TGTGCCAGCAGTTCCCCCCCTCCGTCGGATGAGCAGTTCTTC	CASSSPPPSDEQFF
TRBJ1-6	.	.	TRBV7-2	TGTGCCAGCAGCACTTGGGACCGAGGAGATTCACCCCTCCACTTT	CASSTWDRGDSPLHF
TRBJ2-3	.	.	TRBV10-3	TGTGCCATCACCCCTGGGACTAGCACAGATACGCAGTATTTT	CAITPGTSTDTQYF
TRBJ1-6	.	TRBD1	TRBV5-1	TGCGCCAGCAGCTCTAGGACAGGGGGGTTAGAATCACCCCTCCACTTT	CASSSRTGGLESPLHF
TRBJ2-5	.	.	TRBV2	TGTGCCAGCAGTGTGGACTCCTTTGCTGAGACCCAGTACTTC	CASSVDSFAETQYF
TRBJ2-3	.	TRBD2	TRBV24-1	TGTGCCACCAGTGACCCGGGACTAGCGGGGACAGATACGCAGTATTTT	CATSDPGLAGTDTQYF
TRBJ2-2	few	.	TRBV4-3	TGCGCCAGCAGCCTGGGGCGCACCGGGGAGCTGTTTTTT	CASSLGRTGELFF
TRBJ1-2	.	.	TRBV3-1	TGTGCCAGCAGCCAAGGGTCCCTGAACTATGGCTACACCTTC	CASSQGSLNYGYTF
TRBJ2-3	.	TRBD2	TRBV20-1	TGCAGTGCTATGACTAGCCTAGTCACAGATACGCAGTATTTT	CSAMTSLVTDTQYF
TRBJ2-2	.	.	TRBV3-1	TGTGCCAGCAGACCCGGCCGATTCACCGGGGAGCTGTTTTTT	CASRPGRFTGELFF
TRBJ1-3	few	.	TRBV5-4	TGTGCCAGCAGCTTGCACAGCTCTGGAAACACCATATATTTT	CASSLHSSGNTIYF
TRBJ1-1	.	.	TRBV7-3	TGTGCCAGCAGCTCCCAGACAAACACTGAAGCTTTCTTT	CASSSQTNTEAFF